The T cell receptor (beta chain) described here comes from a study of shared clonotypes between healthy human individuals. Study context: Per donor, three plates held CD4 naive cells, three held CD4 memory, two held CD8 naive and one held CD8 memory. Study-wide points: What naive subsets generally showed was a larger estimated richness than memory subsets showed.

Concerning this clone: Antigen unknown.

CD4+ cells were split into CD45RA+ naive and CD45RA-negative memory subsets. Germline V gene sequence: CDR1 LNHDA, CDR2 SQIVND (reference sequence). The CDR3 loop spans 15 amino acids. Trimming at V came to 5 bases and at J to 4 bases, leaving 7 bases not matched to a gene. Sequencing was performed with immunoSEQ multiplex PCR; in TCRdb, only in-frame clones are kept and a portion is missing. Of some 2,000,000 clones listed, approximately 95% are singletons. Material for sequencing was naive CD4+ T cells sorted from blood. Subset here: CD45RA+ positively selected. The V and J genes are TRBV19 and TRBJ1-4, with TRBD1 identical over 7 bases. The clonotype was recovered from a man aged 18 to 30 in good health. This CDR3 is CASSPGQAINEKLFF. In DNA, the CDR3 is TGTGCCAGTAGTCCCGGACAGGCGATTAATGAAAAACTGTTTTTT.